This is a list of T cell receptor beta chains from one sample in a study of shared clonotypes between healthy human individuals. The assay was immunoSEQ multiplex PCR, and TCRdb's table has in-frame clones only and misses some. This sample has 2 million to 2.5 million clones; more than 90% occur once, and the top ten carry less than 0.15%. The sample consisted of naive CD4+ T cells sorted from blood. These receptor sequences come from a man younger than 35 in good health. Each CDR3 is given with its conserved first and last residue. D genes are given only for firm matches. Clone size is not always given. Where it is, it says once, few, many or a class for expanded clones.

V gene,D gene,clone size,J gene,CDR3 protein,CDR3 DNA
TRBV5-1,NA,NA,TRBJ2-6,CASSRDSAGGANVLTF,TGCGCCAGCAGCAGAGACAGCGCAGGCGGGGCCAACGTCCTGACTTTC
TRBV30,NA,NA,TRBJ2-2,CAWSRDELRRELFF,TGTGCCTGGAGCCGCGATGAGTTACGGCGGGAGCTGTTTTTT
TRBV10-3,NA,NA,TRBJ2-7,CAISGGQPYEQYF,TGTGCCATCAGTGGAGGTCAGCCTTACGAGCAGTACTTC
TRBV18,TRBD1,NA,TRBJ1-6,CASSHGQAISGNSPLHF,TGTGCCAGCTCACACGGACAGGCTATTTCGGGAAATTCACCCCTCCACTTT
TRBV25-1,NA,once,TRBJ1-2,CASSELGQYYGYTF,TGTGCCAGCAGTGAACTGGGACAATACTATGGCTACACCTTC
TRBV11-2,NA,NA,TRBJ2-7,CASSLEGGFSYEQYF,TGTGCCAGCAGCTTAGAGGGCGGGTTCTCCTACGAGCAGTACTTC
TRBV7-2,NA,NA,TRBJ2-7,CASTSPLAVSYEQYF,TGTGCCAGCACATCGCCGCTAGCTGTCTCCTACGAGCAGTACTTC
TRBV2,TRBD2,NA,TRBJ2-1,CASTAGLARNEQFF,TGTGCCAGCACTGCGGGACTAGCGCGCAATGAGCAGTTCTTC
TRBV28,NA,NA,TRBJ1-2,CASSLGSNYGYTF,TGTGCCAGCAGTTTGGGGTCCAACTATGGCTACACCTTC
TRBV7-6,NA,NA,TRBJ1-1,CASSLEVGSEAFF,TGTGCCAGCAGCTTAGAAGTTGGCTCTGAAGCTTTCTTT
TRBV12-2,NA,NA,TRBJ1-1,CASRLARDGGVNTEAFF,TGTGCAAGTCGCTTAGCGCGGGACGGGGGAGTTAACACTGAAGCTTTCTTT
TRBV5-1,NA,NA,TRBJ2-5,CASGRDYQETQYF,TGCGCCAGCGGACGGGACTACCAAGAGACCCAGTACTTC
TRBV30,NA,NA,TRBJ1-6,CAWSYQGRGSPLHF,TGTGCCTGGAGTTACCAGGGGAGGGGTTCACCCCTCCACTTT
TRBV5-1,NA,NA,TRBJ2-5,CASSLGGQETQYF,TGCGCCAGCAGCTTGGGGGGCCAAGAGACCCAGTACTTC
TRBV5-1,TRBD1,NA,TRBJ1-2,CASRNGGQGYGYTF,TGCGCCAGCAGAAACGGGGGACAGGGTTATGGCTACACCTTC
TRBV5-1,NA,NA,TRBJ1-1,CASSLDKLNTEAFF,TGCGCCAGCAGTCTCGACAAGTTAAACACTGAAGCTTTCTTT
TRBV5-1,NA,NA,TRBJ2-3,CASSLVGGPTDTQYF,TGCGCCAGCAGCTTGGTGGGCGGACCCACAGATACGCAGTATTTT
TRBV18,NA,NA,TRBJ2-1,CASSPQGNDNEQFF,TGTGCCAGCTCACCACAGGGAAATGACAATGAGCAGTTCTTC
TRBV9,TRBD2,once,TRBJ2-1,CASSGAGRRGSSYNEQFF,TGTGCCAGCAGCGGGGCCGGGCGGCGGGGGAGCTCCTACAATGAGCAGTTCTTC
TRBV4-3,NA,NA,TRBJ2-5,CASSQEAQETQYF,TGCGCCAGCAGCCAAGAAGCGCAAGAGACCCAGTACTTC
TRBV18,NA,NA,TRBJ2-1,CASSPLGWGTSYNEQFF,TGTGCCAGCTCACCCCTGGGTTGGGGAACCTCCTACAATGAGCAGTTCTTC
TRBV5-4,NA,NA,TRBJ2-3,CASSLDITDTQYF,TGTGCCAGCAGCTTGGACATCACAGATACGCAGTATTTT
TRBV28,NA,NA,TRBJ1-3,CASRGPGTSGNTIYF,TGTGCCAGCAGAGGGCCAGGCACCTCTGGAAACACCATATATTTT
TRBV11-2,NA,NA,TRBJ2-3,CASSSWDFRTDTQYF,TGTGCCAGCAGCTCGTGGGACTTCCGCACAGATACGCAGTATTTT
TRBV5-6,NA,NA,TRBJ1-2,CASSLAFDGDPNYGYTF,TGTGCCAGCAGCTTGGCCTTCGACGGGGACCCTAACTATGGCTACACCTTC
TRBV6-6,NA,NA,TRBJ1-6,CASSPGSVRVF,TGTGCCAGCAGCCCAGGCTCAGTGCGGGTCTTT
TRBV2,NA,NA,TRBJ2-3,CASSEVSGRGQSTDTQYF,TGTGCCAGCAGTGAAGTCTCCGGGCGGGGGCAGAGCACAGATACGCAGTATTTT
TRBV9,TRBD2,NA,TRBJ2-7,CASSVGGSGGLYEQYF,TGTGCCAGCAGCGTAGGAGGTAGCGGGGGCCTCTACGAGCAGTACTTC
TRBV4-2,NA,NA,TRBJ1-2,CASSQDGSKGPVYGYTF,TGTGCCAGCAGCCAAGACGGGAGCAAGGGGCCGGTCTATGGCTACACCTTC
TRBV9,TRBD1,once,TRBJ1-2,CASSAGQGNYGYTF,TGTGCCAGCAGCGCCGGACAGGGGAACTATGGCTACACCTTC
TRBV10-3,NA,NA,TRBJ2-3,CAIMLSSTDTQYF,TGTGCCATCATGCTGTCCAGCACAGATACGCAGTATTTT
TRBV29-1,NA,NA,TRBJ1-4,CSVEDRDGEKLFF,TGCAGCGTTGAAGATCGAGACGGTGAAAAACTGTTTTTT
TRBV12-5,TRBD2,NA,TRBJ2-5,CASGSLAGDSETQYF,TGTGCTAGTGGTTCCCTAGCGGGCGATTCAGAGACCCAGTACTTC
TRBV7-2,NA,NA,TRBJ1-6,CASSLGAGTPLHF,TGTGCCAGCAGCTTAGGGGCCGGTACACCCCTCCACTTT
TRBV2,TRBD1,NA,TRBJ1-1,CASSYRTGGTEAFF,TGTGCCAGCAGTTATCGGACAGGGGGCACTGAAGCTTTCTTT
TRBV7-9,NA,NA,TRBJ1-2,CASAGQARGYTF,TGTGCCAGCGCAGGGCAGGCAAGGGGCTACACCTTC
TRBV28,NA,NA,TRBJ2-7,CASSFEQGRYGFHEQYF,TGTGCCAGCAGTTTCGAGCAGGGGAGGTACGGGTTCCACGAGCAGTACTTC
TRBV6-1,TRBD1,NA,TRBJ1-5,CASNGQGYNQPQHF,TGTGCCAGCAATGGACAGGGCTACAATCAGCCCCAGCATTTT
TRBV5-5,TRBD1,NA,TRBJ1-2,CASSPPGQGGYGYTF,TGTGCCAGCAGCCCGCCGGGACAGGGAGGATATGGCTACACCTTC
TRBV18,NA,NA,TRBJ1-3,CASSPGQASGNTIYF,TGTGCCAGCTCACCAGGCCAAGCCTCTGGAAACACCATATATTTT
TRBV7-9,NA,NA,TRBJ1-3,CASSLGTVLSGNTIYF,TGTGCCAGCAGCTTAGGCACAGTCCTCTCTGGAAACACCATATATTTT
TRBV6-5,NA,few,TRBJ1-2,CASSYRGIGSYGYTF,TGTGCCAGCAGTTATCGGGGAATAGGTAGCTATGGCTACACCTTC
TRBV29-1,TRBD1,NA,TRBJ1-5,CSVQQGASNQPQHF,TGCAGCGTTCAGCAGGGGGCTAGCAATCAGCCCCAGCATTTT
TRBV28,NA,NA,TRBJ2-7,CASSLAGLYEQYF,TGTGCCAGCAGTTTAGCAGGGCTCTACGAGCAGTACTTC
TRBV7-9,NA,NA,TRBJ1-3,CASSPLGGGNTIYF,TGTGCCAGCAGCCCCCTAGGAGGCGGAAACACCATATATTTT
TRBV28,TRBD2,NA,TRBJ2-3,CASTIVLGLAGEDTQYF,TGTGCCAGCACCATTGTGCTCGGACTAGCGGGTGAAGATACGCAGTATTTT
TRBV2,TRBD2,NA,TRBJ2-5,CASSERGRIAGEDF,TGTGCCAGCAGTGAACGTGGCAGGATAGCGGGAGAGGACTTC
TRBV6-5,NA,NA,TRBJ1-1,CVSFRGLNTEAFF,TGTGTCAGTTTTCGGGGTTTGAACACTGAAGCTTTCTTT
TRBV7-2,NA,NA,TRBJ2-7,CASSLGPGDSYEQYF,TGTGCCAGCAGCTTAGGTCCGGGGGACTCCTACGAGCAGTACTTC
TRBV11-3,NA,NA,TRBJ2-1,CASSLDSGLAYNEQFF,TGTGCCAGCAGCTTAGATTCAGGGTTGGCCTACAATGAGCAGTTCTTC
TRBV30,NA,NA,TRBJ2-7,CAWGTQGNEQYF,TGTGCCTGGGGTACCCAGGGTAACGAGCAGTACTTC
TRBV5-1,NA,NA,TRBJ2-2,CASSLLGGELFF,TGCGCCAGCAGCCTACTGGGCGGGGAGCTGTTTTTT
TRBV13,NA,NA,TRBJ2-3,CASSLEGTQYF,TGTGCCAGCAGCTTGGAGGGTACGCAGTATTTT
TRBV12-5,TRBD1,NA,TRBJ2-7,CASGTPGQGNEQYF,TGTGCTAGTGGCACACCGGGACAGGGGAACGAGCAGTACTTC
TRBV7-2,TRBD1,NA,TRBJ1-2,CASSLGGQGYGYTF,TGTGCCAGCAGCTTAGGGGGACAGGGCTATGGCTACACCTTC
TRBV5-4,NA,NA,TRBJ2-1,CASSQRAPSYNEQFF,TGTGCCAGCAGCCAGAGGGCCCCCTCCTACAATGAGCAGTTCTTC
TRBV7-9,NA,NA,TRBJ2-7,CASSRTELYEQYF,TGTGCCAGCAGCCGAACAGAGCTCTACGAGCAGTACTTC
TRBV11-3,NA,NA,TRBJ2-7,CASSFRPSYEQYF,TGTGCCAGCAGCTTTCGGCCCTCCTACGAGCAGTACTTC
TRBV12-5,NA,NA,TRBJ2-5,CASGRDTLAQYF,TGTGCTAGTGGGAGGGACACGTTGGCCCAGTACTTC
TRBV5-1,NA,NA,TRBJ1-1,CASSLGRGGDTEAFF,TGCGCCAGCAGCTTGGGAAGGGGAGGGGACACTGAAGCTTTCTTT